A single sample is the source of the 4 T cell receptor beta chains below, sequenced in a study of blood T cells in healthy people across ages. Then a second PCR, running roughly 7 to 11 cycles, was carried out with a sample-barcoded 5' primer and a J-beta primer mix. TCRdb called the 5' RACE reads again in MiXCR, with one record for every CDR3 protein. The sample includes about 1,800,000 distinct CDR3 sequences, roughly 27% of them seen just once. The sequencing input was blood. The receptors stem from a woman younger than 45 in good health.

With respect to this clonotype: One end of the junction is discordant with germline, which a read error may explain. The CDR3 loop reads CASSLGLSGANVLIF. The CDR3 bases are TGTGCCAGCAGCTTAGGTCTATCTGGGGCCAACGTCCTGATTTTC. This sequence joins TRBV7-2 and TRBJ2-6; D may be TRBD1 (5 bases). Germline CDR1 reads SGHTA; CDR2 reads FQGNSA. CDR3 size: 15 residues.

This clonotype was counted only a few times. J is TRBJ2-5 and V is TRBV7-9; D not resolved. The CDR3 contains 12 residues. Trimming stripped 8 bases from V and 7 bases from J, with 14 bases between. Germline V gene sequence: CDR1 SEHNR, CDR2 FQNEAQ (reference sequence). For the CDR3, the DNA is TGTGCCAGCGGTCCTGGTGAAAGGACCCAGTACTTC. Its protein product is CASGPGERTQYF.

This clonotype was seen ten or more times. CDR3 sequence: CASSRHGLGNEQFF. The CDR3 bases are TGTGCCAGCAGCCGGCACGGACTAGGGAATGAGCAGTTCTTC. This chain links TRBV27 with TRBJ2-1, with 7 bases lining up with TRBD2. Trimming cost V 6 bases and J 7 bases; bases outside gene matches: 9. Germline CDR1 MNHEY, CDR2 SMNVEV (reference sequence). The CDR3 consists of 14 residues.

With regard to this clonotype: Lacking the conserved final phenylalanine or tryptophan, this CDR3 likely reflects a read error. The rearrangement uses TRBV7-9 and TRBJ2-1; TRBD2 aligns across 11 bases. V was pared by 3 bases and J by 7 bases, with 11 bases of the junction left unmatched. The CDR3 has 17 residues. Germline V gene data show CDR1 as SEHNR and CDR2 as FQNEAQ (reference sequence). The CDR3 DNA follows: TGTGCCAGCAGCTTGGGGGATAGCGGGGGGGCATCTAATGAGCAGTTCTGC. Residues: CASSLGDSGGASNEQFC.